A selection of T cell receptor beta chains follows, all from one sample in a study of CD8 T cells in ankylosing spondylitis. MiXCR was run by TCRdb on the 5' RACE reads, yielding one entry per CDR3 protein. Of about 200,000 distinct CDR3 sequences in the sample, over 10% were seen once. The sequencing sample was made of blood, either unsorted or a sorted T cell fraction (not recorded which). The source is a male donor with ankylosing spondylitis or in good health (not recorded which). CDR3s include the opening cysteine and the closing phenylalanine or tryptophan. D genes are given only for firm matches. The listing skips clone size in some rows; elsewhere it reads once, few, many or a size class.

cdr3_nt	cdr3_aa	v_call	j_call	d_call	clone_size
TGTGCCAGCAGCTTAAGAGGGTGGACATTATACAATGAGCAGTTCTTC	CASSLRGWTLYNEQFF	TRBV5-5	TRBJ2-1	.	few
TGCGCCAGCAGCCTCCCCGCGGGAGGGCCCTACAATGAGCAGTTCTTC	CASSLPAGGPYNEQFF	TRBV5-1	TRBJ2-1	TRBD2	few
TGTGCCAGCAGCTTGGAAGGCAGGGTGAATGAAAAACTGTTTTTT	CASSLEGRVNEKLFF	TRBV5-5	TRBJ1-4	.	.
TGTGCCATCAGTTGGTCTAGCGGCAACACCGGGGAGCTGTTTTTT	CAISWSSGNTGELFF	TRBV10-3	TRBJ2-2	TRBD2	many
TGTGCCAGCAGTTTCGGCTATGATCAGCCCCAGCATTTT	CASSFGYDQPQHF	TRBV12-3/TRBV12-4	TRBJ1-5	.	many
TGTGCCAGCAGTGACAGGGTTGGCAATCAGCCCCAGCATTTT	CASSDRVGNQPQHF	TRBV6-1	TRBJ1-5	.	.
TGTGCCAGCAGCCCCCACGAGACACTAGGTCAGTTCTTC	CASSPHETLGQFF	TRBV27	TRBJ2-1	.	many
TGCGCCAGCAGCTCTGGGACTAGAGGAGGGGATACGCAGTATTTT	CASSSGTRGGDTQYF	TRBV5-1	TRBJ2-3	TRBD2	.
TGTGCCAGCAGTAACCGGCGGTCGACTAGCACAGATACGCAGTATTTT	CASSNRRSTSTDTQYF	TRBV27	TRBJ2-3	.	.
TGTGCCAGCAGTGAGGAACTAGCGGGAGGCGTAGAGACCCAGTACTTC	CASSEELAGGVETQYF	TRBV2	TRBJ2-5	TRBD2	.
TGTGCCAGCAGCGCAGGGGGGGGAACTGAGCAGTTCTTC	CASSAGGGTEQFF	TRBV9	TRBJ2-1	.	few
TGTGCCAGCAGCCAAACTCCGGGACTAGCGCTGGGAGATACGCAGTATTTT	CASSQTPGLALGDTQYF	TRBV7-9	TRBJ2-3	TRBD2	.
TGTGCCAGCAGCCAAGATTGGACAGAATACGAGCAGTACTTC	CASSQDWTEYEQYF	TRBV3-1	TRBJ2-7	.	.
TGTGCCAGCAGCTTGGTGTACCAGGGGCCAAACGAGCAGTACTTC	CASSLVYQGPNEQYF	TRBV5-6	TRBJ2-7	.	.
TGTGCCAGCAGCCCCGGGACTAGCGGGAGGTTCTACGAGCAGTACTTC	CASSPGTSGRFYEQYF	TRBV7-9	TRBJ2-7	TRBD2	few
TGTGCCAGCAGTTTACGGCAGGGTAGTCAGCCCCAGCATTTT	CASSLRQGSQPQHF	TRBV27	TRBJ1-5	.	.
TGTGCCAGCAGTTACTCGTGGGACTTCTACGAGCAGTACTTC	CASSYSWDFYEQYF	TRBV6-5	TRBJ2-7	.	.
TGTGCCAGCAGCCCCGGACAGTTTCAGGAAGAGACCCAGTACTTC	CASSPGQFQEETQYF	TRBV3-1	TRBJ2-5	.	.
TGTGCCAGCAGCCCGGGGGGCTTCGGGAGGGAGCAGTACTTC	CASSPGGFGREQYF	TRBV7-8	TRBJ2-7	.	few
TGTGCCAGCAGCTTAACTAGCGGGAGAACAGATACGCAGTATTTT	CASSLTSGRTDTQYF	TRBV7-9	TRBJ2-3	TRBD2	.
TGTGCCTGTTTGGACAGGGCGAATGAGCAGTTCTTC	CACLDRANEQFF	TRBV2	TRBJ2-1	TRBD1	many
TGTGCCAGCAGTCCTGGGACTACCAAAGAGACCCAGTACTTC	CASSPGTTKETQYF	TRBV12-3/TRBV12-4	TRBJ2-5	TRBD2	many
TGTGCCAGCACCCCTCCCGCGGGGCAGCGCAATGAGCAGTTCTTC	CASTPPAGQRNEQFF	TRBV7-8	TRBJ2-1	.	.
TGTGCCAGCAGCCTGGACCGGGACCCGCCCTACAATGAGCAGTTCTTC	CASSLDRDPPYNEQFF	TRBV7-2	TRBJ2-1	.	few
TGCGCCTGTAGCGAGGAGCAAGAGACCCAGTACTTC	CACSEEQETQYF	TRBV5-1	TRBJ2-5	.	few
TGCGCCAGCTCCCCGGGGGACAGGGCTTACTTC	CASSPGDRAYF	TRBV5-1	TRBJ2-7	TRBD1	few
TGTGCCAGCAGTGAATGGACAGGGCCTAATGAAAAACTGTTTTTT	CASSEWTGPNEKLFF	TRBV25-1	TRBJ1-4	TRBD1	.
TGTGCCAGCAGTTCTAGCGGGAGTAGCTACGAGCAGTACTTC	CASSSSGSSYEQYF	TRBV28	TRBJ2-7	TRBD2	many
TGTGCCAGCAGCCCTTCGACAGGGCGTCTAGCGGGAGTAGGGGCCAACGTCCTGACTTTC	CASSPSTGRLAGVGANVLTF	TRBV9	TRBJ2-6	TRBD2	.
TGTGCCAGCAGCAACCGGGATTTCACCTACGAGCAGTACTTC	CASSNRDFTYEQYF	TRBV7-9	TRBJ2-7	.	many
TGTGCCAGCAGTTCCTCGATTAACAATGAGCAGTTCTTC	CASSSSINNEQFF	TRBV12-3/TRBV12-4	TRBJ2-1	.	many
TGCGCCAGCGCCTTGGGGGAGACCCAGTACTTC	CASALGETQYF	TRBV5-1	TRBJ2-5	.	.
TGTGCCAGCAGCTTTTCCCCTACAGGGAACACTGAAGCTTTCTTT	CASSFSPTGNTEAFF	TRBV7-9	TRBJ1-1	.	.
TGTGCCAGCAGTCCCTTGGCAGGGGCCTACAATGAGCAGTTCTTC	CASSPLAGAYNEQFF	TRBV2	TRBJ2-1	.	few
TGCAGCGTTGAAGAGCTTCAGGGCCAGCTTAATGCTAACTATGGCTACACCTTC	CSVEELQGQLNANYGYTF	TRBV29-1	TRBJ1-2	.	many
TGCGCCAGCAGCCCGACAGGGGCGGAATATGGCTACACCTTC	CASSPTGAEYGYTF	TRBV5-1	TRBJ1-2	TRBD1	many
TGCGCCAGCAGTGCTTTGGGCGGGAGAGGAGATACGCAGTATTTT	CASSALGGRGDTQYF	TRBV10-1	TRBJ2-3	TRBD2	.
TGCGCCAGCGTGGCCCGCGGGGGGAACAATGAGCAGTTCTTC	CASVARGGNNEQFF	TRBV5-1	TRBJ2-1	TRBD2	.
TGCGCCAGCAGCCTAGCGGGGGGGTCGTTGGAGACCCAGTACTTC	CASSLAGGSLETQYF	TRBV4-1	TRBJ2-5	TRBD2	few
TGTGCCAGCAGTTTGAACGGGCTGCCCAATTTC	CASSLNGLPNF	TRBV12-3/TRBV12-4	TRBJ2-4	.	few
TGTGCCAGCAGTTCCCGGGGCCTTCCTAAGGGGGGCTACACCTTC	CASSSRGLPKGGYTF	TRBV27	TRBJ1-2	.	few
TGTGCCAGCATTCCGCCTACAGCTACAAAGTACCAAGAGACCCAGTACTTC	CASIPPTATKYQETQYF	TRBV6-1	TRBJ2-5	.	few
TGTGCCAGCAGCCCCCGGGGCACGATTGAAAAACTGTTTTTT	CASSPRGTIEKLFF	TRBV21-1	TRBJ1-4	.	few
TGTGCCTGGAGTGAGTCGGCCGGGGAGCTGTTTTTT	CAWSESAGELFF	TRBV30	TRBJ2-2	.	.